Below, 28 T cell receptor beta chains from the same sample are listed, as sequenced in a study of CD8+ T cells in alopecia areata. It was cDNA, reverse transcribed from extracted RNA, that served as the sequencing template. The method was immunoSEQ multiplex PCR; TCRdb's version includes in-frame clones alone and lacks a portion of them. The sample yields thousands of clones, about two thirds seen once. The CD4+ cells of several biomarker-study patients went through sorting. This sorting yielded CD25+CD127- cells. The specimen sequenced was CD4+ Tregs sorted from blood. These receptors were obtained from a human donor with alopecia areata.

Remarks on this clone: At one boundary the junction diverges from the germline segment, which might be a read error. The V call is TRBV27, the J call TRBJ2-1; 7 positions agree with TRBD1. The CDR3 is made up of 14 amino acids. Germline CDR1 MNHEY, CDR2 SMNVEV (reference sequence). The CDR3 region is CATSFQGAYNEQFF. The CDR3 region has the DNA TGTGCCACCAGTTTCCAGGGGGCCTACAATGAGCAGTTCTTC.

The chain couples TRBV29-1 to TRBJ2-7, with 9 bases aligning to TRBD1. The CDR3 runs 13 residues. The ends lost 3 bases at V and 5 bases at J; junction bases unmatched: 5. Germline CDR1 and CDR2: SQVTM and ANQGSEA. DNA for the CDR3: TGCAGCGTTGACGGGACAGGGTCCCACGAGCAGTACTTC. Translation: CSVDGTGSHEQYF.

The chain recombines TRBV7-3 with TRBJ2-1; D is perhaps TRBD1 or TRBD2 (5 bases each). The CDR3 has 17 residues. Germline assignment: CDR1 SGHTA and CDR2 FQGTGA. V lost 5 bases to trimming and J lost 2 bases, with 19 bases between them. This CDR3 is CASSPTGLERTYNEQFF. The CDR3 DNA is TGTGCCAGCAGCCCCACGGGGCTAGAACGCACCTACAATGAGCAGTTCTTC. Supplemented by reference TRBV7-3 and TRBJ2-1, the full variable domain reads GAGVSQTPSNKVTEKGKYVELRCDPISGHTALYWYRQSLGQGPEFLIYFQGTGAADDSGLPNDRFFAVRPEGSVSTLKIQRTERGDSAVYLCASSPTGLERTYNEQFFGPGTRLTVL.

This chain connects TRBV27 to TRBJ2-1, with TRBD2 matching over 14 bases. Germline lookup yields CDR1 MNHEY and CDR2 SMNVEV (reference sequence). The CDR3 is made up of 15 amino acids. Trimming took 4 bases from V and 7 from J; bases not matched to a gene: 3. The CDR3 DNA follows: TGTGCCAGCAGTTACAGGACTAGCGGGAGGAATGAGCAGTTCTTC. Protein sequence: CASSYRTSGRNEQFF.

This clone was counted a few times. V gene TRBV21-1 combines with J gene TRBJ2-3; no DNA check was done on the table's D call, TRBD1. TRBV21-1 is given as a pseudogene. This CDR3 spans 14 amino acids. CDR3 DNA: TGTGCCAGCAGTCCCAACAGGGGTGCAGATACGCAGTATTTT. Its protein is CASSPNRGADTQYF.

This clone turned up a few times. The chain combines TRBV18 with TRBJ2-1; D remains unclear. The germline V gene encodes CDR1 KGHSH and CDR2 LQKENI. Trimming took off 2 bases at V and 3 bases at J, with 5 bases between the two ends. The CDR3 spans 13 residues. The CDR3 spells CASSPSVYNEQFF. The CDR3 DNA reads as TGTGCCAGCTCACCAAGCGTCTACAATGAGCAGTTCTTC.

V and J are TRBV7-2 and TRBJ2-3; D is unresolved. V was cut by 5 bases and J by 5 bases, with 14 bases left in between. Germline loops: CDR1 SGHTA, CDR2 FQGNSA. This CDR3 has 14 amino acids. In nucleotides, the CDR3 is TGTGCCAGCAGCCGAGCGTCTACCCAAGATACGCAGTATTTT. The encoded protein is CASSRASTQDTQYF.

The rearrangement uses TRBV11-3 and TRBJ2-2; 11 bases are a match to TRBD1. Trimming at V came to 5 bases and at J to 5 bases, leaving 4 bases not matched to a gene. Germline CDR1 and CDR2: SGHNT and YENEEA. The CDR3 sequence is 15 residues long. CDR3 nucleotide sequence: TGTGCCAGCAGCCACCGGGACAGGGGGACCGGGGAGCTGTTTTTT. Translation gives CASSHRDRGTGELFF.

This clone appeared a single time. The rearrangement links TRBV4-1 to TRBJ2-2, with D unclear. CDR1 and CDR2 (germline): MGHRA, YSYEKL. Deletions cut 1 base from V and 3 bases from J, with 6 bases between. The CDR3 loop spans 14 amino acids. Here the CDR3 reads CASSQAPDTGELFF. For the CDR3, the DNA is TGCGCCAGCAGCCAAGCCCCGGACACCGGGGAGCTGTTTTTT.

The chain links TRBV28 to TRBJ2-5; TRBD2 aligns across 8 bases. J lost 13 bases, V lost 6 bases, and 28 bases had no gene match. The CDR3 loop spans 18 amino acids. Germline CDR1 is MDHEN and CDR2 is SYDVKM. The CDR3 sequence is CASSPGGRGFSRQESWYF. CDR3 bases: TGTGCCAGCAGCCCGGGGGGGCGGGGGTTCTCCAGGCAAGAATCCTGGTACTTC.

This CDR3 reads CASSHGTSGSVEQYF. Written as DNA, the CDR3 is TGTGCCAGCAGCCACGGGACTAGCGGGAGTGTCGAGCAGTACTTC. V is TRBV14 and J is TRBJ2-7; TRBD2 aligns across 14 bases. V lost 3 bases and J lost 6; bases outside the gene matches: 4. CDR1 is SGHDN and CDR2 is FVKESK in the germline V gene. The CDR3 contains 15 residues.

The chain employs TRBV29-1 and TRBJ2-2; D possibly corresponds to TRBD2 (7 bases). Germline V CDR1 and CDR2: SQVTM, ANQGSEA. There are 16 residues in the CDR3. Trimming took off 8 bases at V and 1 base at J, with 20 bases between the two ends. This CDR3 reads CSFIGPGGLNTGELFF. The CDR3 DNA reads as TGCAGCTTCATCGGACCGGGGGGCCTGAACACCGGGGAGCTGTTTTTT.

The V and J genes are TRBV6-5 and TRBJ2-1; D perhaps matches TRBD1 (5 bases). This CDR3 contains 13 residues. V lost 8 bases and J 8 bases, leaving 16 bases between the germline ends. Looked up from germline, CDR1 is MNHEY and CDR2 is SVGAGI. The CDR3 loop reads CASGRRGDYEQFF. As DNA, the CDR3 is TGTGCCAGCGGCCGTAGGGGTGACTATGAGCAGTTCTTC.

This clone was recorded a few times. The CDR3 here is CASSLAGRETQYF. The CDR3 region has the DNA TGTGCCAGCAGCTTGGCAGGACGAGAGACCCAGTACTTC. The rearrangement joins TRBV5-6 to TRBJ2-5; D is unclear. CDR3 length: 13 amino acids. V was trimmed by 0 bases and J by 4 bases, leaving 7 bases between them. Germline V gene data show CDR1 as SGHDT and CDR2 as YYEEEE.

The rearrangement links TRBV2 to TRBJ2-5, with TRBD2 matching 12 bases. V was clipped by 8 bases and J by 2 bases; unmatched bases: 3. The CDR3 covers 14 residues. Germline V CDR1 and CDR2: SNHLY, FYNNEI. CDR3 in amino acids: CASRGLAGQETQYF. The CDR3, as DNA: TGTGCCAGCCGAGGACTAGCGGGGCAAGAGACCCAGTACTTC.

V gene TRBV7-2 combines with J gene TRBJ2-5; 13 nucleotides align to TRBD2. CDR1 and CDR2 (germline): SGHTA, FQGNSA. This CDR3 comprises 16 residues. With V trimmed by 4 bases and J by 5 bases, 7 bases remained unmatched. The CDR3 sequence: CASSYTSGGADETQYF. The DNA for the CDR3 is TGTGCCAGCAGCTACACTAGCGGGGGGGCCGATGAGACCCAGTACTTC.

The DNA for the CDR3 is TGTGCCAGCAGCTCGACCGACAGGGCCTACGAGCAGTACTTC. It specifies CASSSTDRAYEQYF. V gene TRBV7-6 combines with J gene TRBJ2-7; 7 positions match TRBD1. The CDR3 extends over 14 amino acids. Germline V gene lookup returns CDR1 SGHVS and CDR2 FNYEAQ. V was clipped by 4 bases and J by 2 bases; unmatched bases: 5.

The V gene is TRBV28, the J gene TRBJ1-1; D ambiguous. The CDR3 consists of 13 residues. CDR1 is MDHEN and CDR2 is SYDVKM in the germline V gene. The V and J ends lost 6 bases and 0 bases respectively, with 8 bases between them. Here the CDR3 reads CASSPNLNTEAFF. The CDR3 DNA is TGTGCCAGCAGCCCTAACTTGAACACTGAAGCTTTCTTT.

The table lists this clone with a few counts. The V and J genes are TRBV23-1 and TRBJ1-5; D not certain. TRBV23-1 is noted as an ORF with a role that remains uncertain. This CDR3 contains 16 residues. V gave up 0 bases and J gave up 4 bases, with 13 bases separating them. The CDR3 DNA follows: TGCGCCAGCAGTCAATCGTCACAGAAGAGGAATCAGCCCCAGCATTTT. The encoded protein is CASSQSSQKRNQPQHF.

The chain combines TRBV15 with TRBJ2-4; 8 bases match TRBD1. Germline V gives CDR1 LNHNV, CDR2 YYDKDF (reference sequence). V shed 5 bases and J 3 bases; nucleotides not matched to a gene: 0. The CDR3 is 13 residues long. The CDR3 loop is CATSGQGKNIQYF. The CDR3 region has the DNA TGTGCCACCAGCGGACAGGGCAAAAACATTCAGTACTTC. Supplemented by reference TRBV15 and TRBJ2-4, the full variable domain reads DAMVIQNPRYQVTQFGKPVTLSCSQTLNHNVMYWYQQKSSQAPKLLFHYYDKDFNNEADTPDNFQSRRPNTSFCFLDIRSPGLGDTAMYLCATSGQGKNIQYFGAGTRLSVL.

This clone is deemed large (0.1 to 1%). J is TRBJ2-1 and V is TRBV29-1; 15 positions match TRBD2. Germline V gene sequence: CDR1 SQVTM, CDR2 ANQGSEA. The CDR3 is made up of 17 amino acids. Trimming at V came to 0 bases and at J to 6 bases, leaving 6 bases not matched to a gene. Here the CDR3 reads CSVEDGLAGGPVNEQFF. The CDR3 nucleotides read TGCAGCGTTGAAGACGGACTAGCGGGAGGGCCTGTCAATGAGCAGTTCTTC.

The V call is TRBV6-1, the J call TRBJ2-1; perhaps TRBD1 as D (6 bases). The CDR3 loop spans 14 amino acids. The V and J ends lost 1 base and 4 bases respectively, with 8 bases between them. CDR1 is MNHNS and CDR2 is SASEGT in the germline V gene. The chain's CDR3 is CASSEGTVYNEQFF. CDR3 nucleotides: TGTGCCAGCAGTGAAGGGACAGTTTACAATGAGCAGTTCTTC.

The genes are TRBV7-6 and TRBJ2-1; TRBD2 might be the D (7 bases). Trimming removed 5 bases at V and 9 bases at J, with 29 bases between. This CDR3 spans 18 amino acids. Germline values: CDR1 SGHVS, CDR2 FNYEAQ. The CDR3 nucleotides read TGTGCCAGCAGCCCCAGGGGTGGGGCGCCTAGCGGAGTCGGTGAGCAGTTCTTC. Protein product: CASSPRGGAPSGVGEQFF.

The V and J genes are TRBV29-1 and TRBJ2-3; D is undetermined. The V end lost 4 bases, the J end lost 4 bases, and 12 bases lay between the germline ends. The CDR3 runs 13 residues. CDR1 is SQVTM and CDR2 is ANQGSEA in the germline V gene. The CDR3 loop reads CSVVPTPPDTQYF. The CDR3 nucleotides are TGCAGCGTTGTTCCGACGCCTCCAGATACGCAGTATTTT.

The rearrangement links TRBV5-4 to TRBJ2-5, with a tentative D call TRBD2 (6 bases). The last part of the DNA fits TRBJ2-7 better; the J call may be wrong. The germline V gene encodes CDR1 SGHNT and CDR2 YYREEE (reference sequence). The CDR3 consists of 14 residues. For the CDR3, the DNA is TGTGCCAGCAGCTTGGGCGGAGCCGGGGGCGAGCAGTACTTC. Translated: CASSLGGAGGEQYF.

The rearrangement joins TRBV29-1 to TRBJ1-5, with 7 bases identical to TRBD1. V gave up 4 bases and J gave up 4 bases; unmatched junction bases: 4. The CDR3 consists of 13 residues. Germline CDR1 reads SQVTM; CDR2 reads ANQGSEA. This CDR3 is CSVVQGGNQPQHF. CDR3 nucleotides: TGCAGCGTTGTTCAGGGGGGGAATCAGCCCCAGCATTTT. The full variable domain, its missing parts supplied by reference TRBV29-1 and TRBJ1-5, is SAVISQKPSRDICQRGTSLTIQCQVDSQVTMMFWYRQQPGQSLTLIATANQGSEATYESGFVIDKFPISRPNLTFSTLTVSNMSPEDSSIYLCSVVQGGNQPQHFGDGTRLSIL.

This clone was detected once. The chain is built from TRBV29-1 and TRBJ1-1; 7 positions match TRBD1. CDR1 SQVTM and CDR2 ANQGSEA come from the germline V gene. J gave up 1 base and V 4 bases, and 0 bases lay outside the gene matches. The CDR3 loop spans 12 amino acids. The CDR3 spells CSVGTGNTEAFF. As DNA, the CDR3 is TGCAGCGTTGGGACAGGGAACACTGAAGCTTTCTTT. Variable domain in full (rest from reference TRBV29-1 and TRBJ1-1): SAVISQKPSRDICQRGTSLTIQCQVDSQVTMMFWYRQQPGQSLTLIATANQGSEATYESGFVIDKFPISRPNLTFSTLTVSNMSPEDSSIYLCSVGTGNTEAFFGQGTRLTVV.

In DNA, the CDR3 is TGCAGCGTTGAAGACGGAGTCCTCCGCCGAGAGACCCAGTACTTC. It encodes CSVEDGVLRRETQYF. The chain recombines TRBV29-1 with TRBJ2-5; D call uncertain. CDR1 is SQVTM, CDR2 ANQGSEA, per germline. The CDR3 is 15 amino acids. V lost 0 bases and J 4 bases, leaving 15 bases between the germline ends.